This paragraph covers one T cell receptor beta chain sequence. Its target is not known. The repertoire was sequenced with immunoSEQ multiplex PCR; TCRdb's copy has only in-frame clones and lacks some. The repertoire has some 280,000 clones, 90% to 95% of them found once; the top ten carry around 0.6%. This sample is drawn from a study of T cell responses to AZD1222 COVID-19 vaccine. Whole-study findings and limits: Reportedly, close to half of spike-specific TCRs are directed against unmutated variant regions. Donors, mostly white British, included more females; clonal diversity was possibly underestimated. Spike-specific TCR breadth and depth rose after two AZD1222 doses.

The sequence was obtained from an adult who received the AZD1222 COVID-19 vaccine. The sample here was peripheral blood, taken 28 days after the second AZD1222 dose.

CDR3 DNA: TGTGCCACCAGTGACCGACTAGCGGGGAGCACAGATACGCAGTATTTT. It encodes CATSDRLAGSTDTQYF. This chain uses TRBV24-1 with TRBJ2-3; 11 bases are shared with TRBD2. The germline CDR1 and CDR2 sequences are KGHDR and SFDVKD. V dropped 4 bases and J dropped 0; count of bases not matched to a gene: 2. The length of the CDR3 is 16 residues.